This T cell receptor beta chain derives from a study of long-term antiretroviral therapy in people with HIV (dated by TCRdb to between 2020 and 2023). Some background on the complete study: The earliest samples were collected about a decade before the 2015 WHO recommendation for immediate ART, when ART was typically delayed until CD4 counts fell. This retrospective serial study examined whether starting ART and sustained HIV suppression were associated with changes in the composition and diversity of the TRB repertoire in peripheral blood. From 25 to 30 adults with confirmed HIV infection, the cohort provided 192 cryopreserved PBMC samples, gathered serially across a mean of around six years (range 1-12). Of the roughly 30 participants with HIV, 10 to 11 were female. No cross-contamination during QIAcube processing turned up in test extractions that ran a monoclonal T-cell line alongside 33 polyclonal samples.

Results the study describes overall, beyond this receptor: The samples were dated from 2004 to 2017, and the ART regimens that were used may be less effective than current ART regimens. Because pre-ART samples had limited cell numbers, profiling was done on unsorted PBMC rather than on sorted CD4+ and CD8+ T cells. Owing to limited PBMC availability, only the TCR beta chain was sequenced, without alpha chain pairing. No data were available on ART adherence, viral resistance or therapy changes, limiting inferences about post-ART repertoire changes. At every time point, the repertoire was dominated by expanded TRB clones first identified before ART initiation, although this dominance fluctuated and, in many PLHIV, declined after ART. HIV repertoires had narrower CDR3 length ranges than controls, and the network structure suggested an antigen-experienced repertoire that shifted only slightly toward naive after ART. Starting ART was linked to a significant rise in TRB diversity, yet even after long-term ART the diversity remained significantly lower than in transplant donor controls.

The immunoSEQ hsTCRB v3.0 assay was used at survey level resolution to sequence the TRB variable region. TRB sequencing targeted a depth of about 35,000-50,000 T-cell genomes per sample. Pooled TRB libraries were sequenced on an Illumina MiSeq with a v3 150-cycle kit. In the authors' own workflow: Repertoire analysis was run in R within a reproducible Nextflow workflow that covered QC, data transformation and analysis. LymphoSeq2, an R package for exploring AIRR-Seq data, was used to implement the custom analyses. A handful of samples that yielded fewer than 5000 total TRB sequences were excluded, so that fewer than 250 HIV repertoires were analyzed. Among the 180 or so HIV repertoires that were kept, around 60 were collected before ART initiation and over 120 were collected after ART initiation. Each repertoire was downsampled to 5000 TRB nucleotide sequences, and summary statistics were averaged across 100 downsampling iterations. The analysis kept only TRB sequences whose CDR3 regions were at least seven amino acids long. Diversity was measured with a Shannon entropy-derived clonality score and the Gini coefficient. In repertoire networks, the top 5000 CDR3 amino acid sequences were linked whenever an edit distance of one separated two sequences. GLIPH2 predicted antigen specificity groups and MHC restriction for TRB CDR3 amino acid sequences. To flag known CMV, EBV, HIV or tissue antigen associations, CDR3 amino acid sequences were matched against VDJdb and McPAS-TCR. Pre-ART, post-ART and control groups were compared with Wilcoxon signed-rank tests and Holm-Bonferroni correction. Here the immuneACCESS table is served through TCRdb, limited to in-frame sequences with V and J called. Missing clones are a known gap in these copies; in checked studies unresolved V genes cover under half, and the rest lacks a known reason. V and J calls and clone size come straight from that table; D and trimming were deduced from the DNA. For this sample there are 31,000 or so clones; approximately 96% appear just once. Clones ranked in the top ten supply roughly 2.5% of the sample.

To be included, a participant needed at least one PBMC sample from before ART initiation plus at least two post-ART samples. Treatment was received in the United States of America by all participants with HIV. Before DNA extraction, cryopreserved samples of 1-10 million PBMC were thawed and then washed. At the time of the earliest PBMC sample, participants with HIV were aged between roughly 20 and 60 years. Per participant, PBMC samples came from 1-4 timepoints prior to ART initiation and 2-8 timepoints following ART initiation, for a median of 7 samples. Serial HIV viral load, CD4+ T-cell count, ART history and demographic data were obtained for every participant. Genomic DNA was extracted from unsorted PBMC with a Qiagen kit on a QIAcube, processed in batches of 12 samples. Concerning this clone: Its antigen is unknown. No per-base quality is available; no much larger clone lies one base away.

CDR1 and CDR2 are drawn from the germline V gene: KGHSH, LQKENI. The CDR3 runs 14 residues from the cysteine to the phenylalanine. The entry retains the CDR3 DNA only, 42 bases that are in frame from base 1. V ends up 6 bases short and J 4 bases short, with an unmatched junction base count of 6. The rearranged chain carries TRBV18 and TRBJ2-1; 7 of the junction bases match TRBD1. The sequenced sample was unsorted PBMCs, obtained approximately 6.5 years after starting antiretroviral therapy. The receptor was derived from a man aged 30 to 39 with HIV. For the CDR3, the sequence is CASSPPGQYNEQFF. The DNA reads as follows: TGTGCCAGCTCCCCTCCGGGACAGTACAATGAGCAGTTCTTC.